The next 17 T cell receptor beta chains were all read from a single sample in a study of blood T cells in healthy people across ages. A sample-barcoded 5' primer and a J-beta primer mix were used in a second PCR of about 7 to 12 cycles. One entry per CDR3 protein results from TCRdb running MiXCR on the 5' RACE reads. The sample shows around 1,900,000 distinct CDR3 sequences, 35% to 50% of them seen only once. Sequencing was done on a sample of blood. Source of these receptors: a human donor in good health.

This clonotype has a handful of counts. The chain combines TRBV7-9 with TRBJ2-3; 7 bases fit TRBD1. The length of the CDR3 is 13 residues. Germline CDR1 is SEHNR and CDR2 is FQNEAQ (reference sequence). The V segment lost 9 bases and the J segment 1 base; nucleotides outside the gene matches: 4. CDR3 sequence: CARSGTGTDTQYF. CDR3 bases: TGTGCCAGGTCCGGGACAGGCACAGATACGCAGTATTTT.

V and J are TRBV3-1 and TRBJ2-5, with TRBD2 matching 7 bases. Looked up from germline, CDR1 is LGHDT and CDR2 is YNNKEL (reference sequence). This CDR3 is built from 18 residues. Trimming cost V 4 bases and J 1 base; bases outside gene matches: 15. The CDR3 nucleotides are TGTGCCAGCAGCCTAGGAAAAACTAGCGTCCCCCTCCAAGAGACCCAGTACTTC. Encoded protein: CASSLGKTSVPLQETQYF.

The chain joins TRBV7-9 to TRBJ2-7, with D perhaps TRBD1 or TRBD2 (5 bases each). The CDR3 totals 13 residues. The V end lost 2 bases, the J end lost 6 bases, and 11 bases lay between the germline ends. In germline, CDR1 is SEHNR, CDR2 FQNEAQ (reference sequence). DNA for the CDR3: TGTGCCAGCAGCTTATGGGGGAGAGCCGAGCAGTACTTC. Translation gives CASSLWGRAEQYF.

This clonotype has more than one count but fewer than ten. The chain employs TRBV20-1 and TRBJ2-5; D not certain. Trimming stripped 0 bases from V and 1 base from J, with 12 bases between. Germline-derived CDR1 and CDR2 are DFQATT and SNEGSKA (reference sequence). The CDR3 is made up of 15 amino acids. The CDR3 nucleotides read TGCAGTGCTAGAGATCGAAGGGCAGTCCAAGAGACCCAGTACTTC. This sequence encodes CSARDRRAVQETQYF.

The V gene is TRBV11-3, the J gene TRBJ2-2, with D maybe TRBD1 (5 bases). The germline gives CDR1 SGHNT, CDR2 YENEEA. There are 15 residues in the CDR3. V lost 1 base and J 8 bases, leaving 14 bases between the germline ends. The CDR3 region is CASSLGGSGLGELFF. In DNA, the CDR3 is TGTGCCAGCAGCTTAGGGGGCTCGGGTTTGGGGGAGCTGTTTTTT. The complete variable domain, with remaining parts taken from reference TRBV11-3 and TRBJ2-2, reads EAGVVQSPRYKIIEKKQPVAFWCNPISGHNTLYWYLQNLGQGPELLIRYENEEAVDDSQLPKDRFSAERLKGVDSTLKIQPAELGDSAVYLCASSLGGSGLGELFFGEGSRLTVL.

This clonotype showed up just a few times. The chain combines TRBV5-5 with TRBJ1-1, with D tentatively TRBD1 (5 bases). Trimming shortened V by 4 bases and J by 6 bases, and 16 bases separated the two germline ends. The CDR3 is 14 residues long. The germline gives CDR1 SGHKS, CDR2 YYEKEE (reference sequence). The CDR3 here is CASSKFEGFAEAFF. CDR3 bases: TGTGCCAGCAGCAAGTTCGAGGGGTTTGCTGAAGCTTTCTTT. Supplemented by reference TRBV5-5 and TRBJ1-1, the full variable domain reads DAGVTQSPTHLIKTRGQQVTLRCSPISGHKSVSWYQQVLGQGPQFIFQYYEKEERGRGNFPDRFSARQFPNYSSELNVNALLLGDSALYLCASSKFEGFAEAFFGQGTRLTVV.

This clonotype was seen a handful of times. CDR3 DNA sequence: TGTGCCAGCAGCCCCGGGACGGCGGACTATGGCTACACCTTC. Translation: CASSPGTADYGYTF. The rearrangement joins TRBV7-2 to TRBJ1-2; D perhaps matches TRBD1 (5 bases). V gave up 5 bases and J gave up 3 bases, with 13 bases separating them. The length of the CDR3 is 14 residues. Germline CDR1 reads SGHTA; CDR2 reads FQGNSA.

This clonotype was counted many times. In DNA form, the CDR3 reads TGTGCCAGCAGCCCTGGGACTTCGGGGGAGACCCAGTACTTC. It encodes CASSPGTSGETQYF. The chain recombines TRBV11-2 with TRBJ2-5, with D possibly matching TRBD2 (6 bases). The CDR3 length is 14 residues. In germline, CDR1 is SGHAT, CDR2 FQNNGV. V dropped 5 bases and J dropped 5 bases, with 15 bases sitting between them.

The genes are TRBV12-3 or TRBV12-4 and TRBJ1-3; TRBD1 aligns across 7 bases. V gave up 5 bases and J gave up 1 base; unmatched junction bases: 2. The CDR3 has 14 residues. CDR3: CASSVDRSGNTIYF. The DNA of the CDR3 is TGTGCCAGCAGTGTGGACAGGTCTGGAAACACCATATATTTT.

This clonotype has more than one count but fewer than ten. The chain couples TRBV7-2 to TRBJ1-5; D call uncertain. Germline values: CDR1 SGHTA, CDR2 FQGNSA. The V gene lost 5 bases and the J gene lost 1 base, with 9 bases spanning the gap. CDR3 length equals 14 residues. Here the CDR3 reads CASSPQLSNQPQHF. CDR3 sequence (DNA): TGTGCCAGCAGCCCCCAGTTAAGCAATCAGCCCCAGCATTTT.

As for this clonotype: It may be a read error: a sequence one base away is much more abundant. The V call is TRBV6-4, the J call TRBJ2-1; D possibly corresponds to TRBD2 (6 bases). The V gene's germline CDR1 is MRHNA and CDR2 SNTAGT. The CDR3 consists of 14 residues. Trimming left V 2 bases short and J 6 bases short, with 11 bases between. The CDR3 loop is CASSDGTDCNEQFF. The DNA of the CDR3 is TGTGCCAGCAGTGACGGGACTGACTGCAATGAGCAGTTCTTC.

The genes are TRBV12-3 or TRBV12-4 and TRBJ1-5; D is perhaps TRBD1 (5 bases). The CDR3 is 13 residues long. Deletions cut 4 bases from V and 4 bases from J, with 8 bases between. CDR3 sequence: CASSWTLNQPQHF. The DNA of the CDR3 is TGTGCCAGCAGTTGGACACTGAATCAGCCCCAGCATTTT.

This clonotype has just a few counts. The rearrangement links TRBV12-3 or TRBV12-4 to TRBJ2-5, with D possibly TRBD1 on 6 matching bases. V was shortened by 8 bases and J by 6 bases, with 16 bases between the two germline ends. The CDR3 is made up of 13 amino acids. As DNA, the CDR3 is TGTGCCAGCGCGGACAGTTCAAAAAAGACCCAGTACTTC. Protein: CASADSSKKTQYF.

This clonotype was seen more than once but under ten times. J is TRBJ1-2 and V is TRBV27, with a weak D call TRBD1 (6 bases). This CDR3 comprises 15 residues. V lost 5 bases to trimming and J lost 0 bases, with 13 bases between them. CDR1 and CDR2 from the germline V gene are MNHEY and SMNVEV (reference sequence). The CDR3 reads CASSLDSLTNYGYTF. In nucleotides, the CDR3 is TGTGCCAGCAGTCTGGACAGTTTGACTAACTATGGCTACACCTTC.

This chain joins TRBV3-1 and TRBJ1-1; D not certain. This CDR3 region has 14 residues. V was clipped by 0 bases and J by 4 bases, with 9 bases between them. Looked up from germline, CDR1 is LGHDT and CDR2 is YNNKEL (reference sequence). The CDR3 reads CASSQDPWGTEAFF. CDR3 in DNA: TGTGCCAGCAGCCAAGATCCGTGGGGCACTGAAGCTTTCTTT.

This chain connects TRBV20-1 to TRBJ2-1, with 10 positions matching TRBD1. Germline V gives CDR1 DFQATT, CDR2 SNEGSKA (reference sequence). V shed 3 bases, J shed 6 bases, and the junction held 11 bases outside the gene matches. There are 16 residues in the CDR3. The CDR3, as DNA: TGCAGTGCTAGGGACCTCCGGGACAGGGGACTCAATGAGCAGTTCTTC. Its translation: CSARDLRDRGLNEQFF.

This clonotype has just a few counts. The chain recombines TRBV29-1 with TRBJ1-1, with 11 bases identical to TRBD1. CDR1 and CDR2 from the germline V gene are SQVTM and ANQGSEA. After removal of 7 bases from V and 0 bases from J, the junction contained 7 bases not matched to a gene. This CDR3 comprises 15 residues. Written as DNA, the CDR3 is TGCAGCGCAGGGACAGGGGGGTCCATGAACACTGAAGCTTTCTTT. Translated: CSAGTGGSMNTEAFF.